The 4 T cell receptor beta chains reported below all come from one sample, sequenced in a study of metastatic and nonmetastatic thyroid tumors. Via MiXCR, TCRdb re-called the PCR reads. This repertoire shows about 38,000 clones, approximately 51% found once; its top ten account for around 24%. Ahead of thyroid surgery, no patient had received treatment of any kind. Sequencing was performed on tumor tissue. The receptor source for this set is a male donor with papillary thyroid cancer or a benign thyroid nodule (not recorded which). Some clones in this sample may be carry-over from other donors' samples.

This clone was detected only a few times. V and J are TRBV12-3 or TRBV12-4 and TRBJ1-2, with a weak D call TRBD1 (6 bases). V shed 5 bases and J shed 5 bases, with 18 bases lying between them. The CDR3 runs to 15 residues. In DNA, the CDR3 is TGTGCCAGCAGTCTCCAGGGGTGGGGGGCTTATGGCTACACCTTC. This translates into CASSLQGWGAYGYTF.

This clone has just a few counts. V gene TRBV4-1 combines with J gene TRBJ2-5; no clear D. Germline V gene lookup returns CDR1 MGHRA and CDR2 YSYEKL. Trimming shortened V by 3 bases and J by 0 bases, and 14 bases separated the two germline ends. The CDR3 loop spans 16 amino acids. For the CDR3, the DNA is TGCGCCAGCAGCCACACCCTGGGAACGTACCAAGAGACCCAGTACTTC. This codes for CASSHTLGTYQETQYF.

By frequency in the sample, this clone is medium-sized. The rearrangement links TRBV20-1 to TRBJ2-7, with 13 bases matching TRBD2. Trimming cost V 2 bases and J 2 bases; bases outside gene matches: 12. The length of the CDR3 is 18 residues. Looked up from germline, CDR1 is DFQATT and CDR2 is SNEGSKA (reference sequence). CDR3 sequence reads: CSARPSGTSGKGAYEQYF. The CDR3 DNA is TGCAGTGCTAGACCTTCCGGGACTAGCGGGAAGGGAGCCTACGAGCAGTACTTC.

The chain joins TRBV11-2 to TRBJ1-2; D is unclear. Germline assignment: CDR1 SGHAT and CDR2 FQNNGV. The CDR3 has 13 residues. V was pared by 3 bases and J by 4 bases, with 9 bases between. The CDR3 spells CASSFSGTYGYTF. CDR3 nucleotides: TGTGCCAGCAGCTTTTCGGGAACCTATGGCTACACCTTC.